Listed here are 7 T cell receptor beta chains from one sample, sequenced in a study of CD8+ T cells in alopecia areata. RNA extraction was followed by reverse transcription into cDNA, which acted as the sequencing template. Here immunoSEQ multiplex PCR was the method, and the copy in TCRdb shows in-frame clones only, minus some. Captured here are roughly 110,000 clones, none seen once; the top ten comprise around 19%. Sequencing was done on a sample of lesional skin. These receptors were collected from a C3H/HeJ mouse with alopecia areata. For this strain, the MHC haplotype corresponds to H2-k.

In this sample, this clone turned up a few times. The germline and genes are mouse ones. The read terminates 4 residues ahead of where the CDR3 ends, so the germline J gene completes it. The rearrangement uses TRBV13-1 and TRBJ2-7; TRBD1 matches at 9 bases. Germline assignment: CDR1 NSHNY and CDR2 SYGAGN. The CDR3 is 15 amino acids. The chain's CDR3 is CASSDEGTGYDEQYF. Partial CDR3 DNA: TGTGCCAGCAGTGATGAAGGGACAGGGTATGAT.

This clone was recorded a few times. Genes here carry mouse names. The read ends 4 residues before the CDR3 terminus; that terminus is restored from the germline J gene. The chain couples TRBV13-3 to TRBJ2-4; 7 bases are a match to TRBD1. J lost 3 bases, V lost 2 bases, and 3 bases had no gene match. There are 14 residues in the CDR3. Germline V CDR1 and CDR2: NNHDY, SYVADS. The CDR3 DNA, read in part, is TGTGCCAGCAGTGACTCCAGGGGGCAAAAC. Protein sequence: CASSDSRGQN. The entire CDR3 protein reads CASSDSRGQNTLYF. The whole variable domain, filled in from reference TRBV13-3 and TRBJ2-4, reads EAAVTQSPRSKVAVTGGKVTLSCHQTNNHDYMYWYRQDTGHGLRLIHYSYVADSTEKGDIPDGYKASRPSQENFSLILELASLSQTAVYFCASSDSRGQNTLYFGAGTRLSVL.

This clone has just a few counts. TCRdb and the translated DNA give different amino acids at residue 13; the protein presented here is the one translated from the DNA. Germline and genes: mouse. The read stops 3 residues short of the end of the CDR3; the missing end is completed from the germline J gene. This chain uses TRBV13-3 with TRBJ1-3, with 9 bases matching TRBD1. Trimming at V came to 0 bases and at J to 3 bases, leaving 4 bases not matched to a gene. The CDR3 is 16 amino acids. Looked up from germline, CDR1 is NNHDY and CDR2 is SYVADS. This chain's CDR3 is CASSDARTGDGNTLYF. The sequenced part of the CDR3 DNA is TGTGCCAGCAGTGATGCTCGGACAGGGGATGGAAATACG.

On this clone itself: Genes and germline come from the mouse. Partial CDR3 DNA: TGTGCCAGCAGAGACAACCTTTCCAACGAA. This encodes CASRDNLSNE. The full CDR3 is CASRDNLSNERLFF. This chain joins TRBV13-1 and TRBJ1-4, with D unresolved. The read ends 4 residues shy of where the CDR3 ends; the end is completed using the germline J gene. V gave up 5 bases and J gave up 0 bases, with 8 bases separating them. Germline loops: CDR1 NSHNY, CDR2 SYGAGN. This CDR3 has 14 residues. Based on the CDR3 plus reference TRBV13-1 and TRBJ1-4, the full variable domain is EAAVTQSPRNKVTVTGGNVTLSCRQTNSHNYMYWYRQDTGHGLRLIHYSYGAGNLRIGDVPDGYKATRTTQEDFFLLLELASPSQTSLYFCASRDNLSNERLFFGHGTKLSVL.

This clone was detected only a few times. Gene labels here are mouse ones. The CDR3 end falls 4 residues outside the read, so it is completed with the germline J gene. This rearrangement joins TRBV13-3 to TRBJ2-2; no reliable D call. This CDR3 spans 14 amino acids. The V gene lost 1 base and the J gene lost 1 base, with 5 bases spanning the gap. Germline values: CDR1 NNHDY, CDR2 SYVADS. The sequenced part of the CDR3 DNA is TGTGCCAGCAGTGATCCCCTAAACACCGGG. It encodes CASSDPLNTG. The entire CDR3 protein is CASSDPLNTGQLYF.

A word on this clone: Here the gene names and germline are mouse. The missing CDR3 end, 4 residues past where the read stops, is filled in from the germline J gene. The chain combines TRBV14 with TRBJ2-3, with TRBD1 matching 10 bases. Germline CDR1 reads SGHDT; CDR2 reads FRDEAV. V lost 0 bases to trimming and J lost 2 bases; unmatched junction nucleotides: 3. There are 16 residues in the CDR3. Incomplete CDR3 DNA: TGTGCCAGCAGTTTCTCGGGACAGGGGAATGCAGAA. This sequence encodes CASSFSGQGNAE. In full, the CDR3 reads CASSFSGQGNAETLYF.

Many counts were recorded for this clone. Germline and genes: mouse. The CDR3 is cut off 4 residues early in the read; its end comes from the germline J gene. The rearrangement links TRBV1 to TRBJ1-1; 11 bases agree with TRBD1. Germline CDR1 NSQYPW, CDR2 LRSPGD (reference sequence). The V gene end was trimmed by 0 bases and the J gene end by 3 bases; junction bases not matched to a gene: 0. The CDR3 has 15 residues. Incomplete CDR3 DNA: TGCACCTGCAGTGCAGAGGGACAGGGGGACACA. Its protein product is CTCSAEGQGDT. The full CDR3 is CTCSAEGQGDTEVFF.